The 9 T cell receptor beta chains below were found in one sample sequenced in a study of T cells in Graves' hyperthyroidism and ophthalmopathy. RNA transcripts provided the source from which TCR beta CDR3 regions were amplified. First-round RT-PCR of the TCR CDR3 relied on the HTBI primer set. Each CDR3 protein is one row after TCRdb ran MiXCR on the multiplex PCR reads. Found here are around 700,000 distinct CDR3 sequences, roughly 20% of them singletons; the top ten hold approximately 15%. Sequencing input: blood. These receptors came from a woman between 50 and 59 years old with Graves' hyperthyroidism that later progressed to Graves' ophthalmopathy.

This clonotype was seen only a few times. The V and J genes are TRBV7-6 and TRBJ2-1; D gene unclear. This CDR3 region has 15 residues. The ends were cut back, 1 base at V and 4 bases at J, with 11 bases in the middle. CDR1 is SGHVS, CDR2 FNYEAQ, per germline. The CDR3 spells CASSLGGSVYNEQFF. The CDR3 bases are TGTGCCAGCAGCTTAGGGGGTTCAGTGTACAATGAGCAGTTCTTC.

This clonotype was counted at least ten times. The chain has TRBV6-2 or TRBV6-3 and TRBJ2-1; no clear D gene. Trimming left V 2 bases short and J 9 bases short, with 23 bases between. The CDR3 has 17 amino acids. CDR1 is MNHEY, CDR2 SVGEGT, per germline. CDR3: CASSYPTSRPLTSEQFF. In DNA, the CDR3 is TGTGCCAGCAGTTACCCAACGTCGAGACCCCTAACCAGTGAGCAGTTCTTC.

The CDR3 here is CSARTANYEQYF. The CDR3 DNA follows: TGCAGTGCTAGAACCGCTAACTACGAGCAGTACTTC. The gene calls are TRBV20-1 and TRBJ2-7; D gene unclear. V was clipped by 2 bases and J by 3 bases, with 8 bases between them. The germline CDR1 and CDR2 sequences are DFQATT and SNEGSKA (reference sequence). This CDR3 region has 12 residues.

This clonotype was counted ten times or more. The rearrangement links TRBV20-1 to TRBJ1-2; D gene unclear. The V end was cut by 0 bases, the J end by 4 bases, with 12 bases between. The CDR3 has 14 amino acids. Germline loops: CDR1 DFQATT, CDR2 SNEGSKA (reference sequence). DNA for the CDR3: TGCAGTGCTAGAGATCCTGGGCAAGTCTATGGCTACACCTTC. It specifies CSARDPGQVYGYTF.

This clonotype was detected many times. The chain carries TRBV2 and TRBJ1-3, with D perhaps matching TRBD1 (5 bases). This CDR3 comprises 15 residues. Trimming stripped 7 bases from V and 2 bases from J, with 15 bases between. Germline V CDR1 and CDR2: SNHLY, FYNNEI. The CDR3 DNA reads as TGTGCCAGCAAGGCAGGGACCGGGGCTGGAAACACCATATATTTT. It translates to CASKAGTGAGNTIYF.

The chain joins TRBV5-5 to TRBJ1-1; TRBD1 aligns across 12 bases. V shed 4 bases and J 0 bases; nucleotides not matched to a gene: 7. Germline CDR1 is SGHKS and CDR2 is YYEKEE (reference sequence). CDR3 length equals 17 residues. CDR3 region: CASSRGTGGPVNTEAFF. In nucleotides, the CDR3 is TGTGCCAGCAGCCGCGGGACAGGGGGCCCGGTGAACACTGAAGCTTTCTTT.

In this sample, this clonotype turned up many times. The chain links TRBV11-1 to TRBJ2-1; either TRBD1 or TRBD2 may fit D (7 bases each). The CDR3 extends over 15 amino acids. Trimming cost V 3 bases and J 4 bases, with 13 bases left between them. Germline CDR1 and CDR2: SGHAT and FQDESV (reference sequence). CDR3 sequence reads: CASSFGEGAYNEQFF. The CDR3 DNA reads TGTGCCAGCAGCTTCGGGGAGGGGGCATACAATGAGCAGTTCTTC. Full variable domain (remainder filled in from reference TRBV11-1 and TRBJ2-1): EAEVAQSPRYKITEKSQAVAFWCDPISGHATLYWYRQILGQGPELLVQFQDESVVDDSQLPKDRFSAERLKGVDSTLKIQPAELGDSAMYLCASSFGEGAYNEQFFGPGTRLTVL.

J is TRBJ1-2 and V is TRBV6-1; D is possibly TRBD1 (5 bases). The V end lost 5 bases, the J end lost 5 bases, and 12 bases lay between the germline ends. The germline V gene has CDR1 MNHNS and CDR2 SASEGT. The CDR3 totals 13 residues. CDR3 region: CASSTGAQYGYTF. Here the CDR3 DNA reads TGTGCCAGCAGTACAGGAGCCCAATATGGCTACACCTTC.

The table lists this clonotype with many counts. The V call is TRBV3-1, the J call TRBJ1-2, with D perhaps TRBD1 (5 bases). This CDR3 spans 15 amino acids. V lost 4 bases, J lost 7 bases, and 19 bases lay in between. Germline CDR1 LGHDT, CDR2 YNNKEL (reference sequence). The CDR3 region has the DNA TGTGCCAGCAGCCCCAGCCCGGCGGCCGGGGGTGGCTACACCTTC. This encodes CASSPSPAAGGGYTF.